This T cell receptor beta chain derives from a study of blood T cell repertoires in COVID-19. In the study overall: Both acute and convalescent COVID-19 samples were obtained from the United States, Italy and Spain. T cells, B-cell-depleted T cells, or PBMCs supplied cDNA or gDNA.

Generated by immunoSEQ multiplex PCR, the TCRdb table keeps only in-frame clones and is missing some. The sample includes over 300,000 clones, roughly 90% of them seen just once. This CDR3 spans 16 amino acids. From germline, CDR1 is LGHNA and CDR2 YNFKEQ. Trimming removed 0 bases from V and 8 bases from J; junction bases left unmatched: 3. The sequence came from a man younger than 35 with active or convalescent COVID-19. The sequenced sample was peripheral blood. V usage is TRBV4-2 and J usage is TRBJ2-1; 14 nucleotides match TRBD2. CDR3 sequence reads: CASSQEGTSGSDEQFF. The CDR3, as DNA: TGTGCCAGCAGCCAAGAAGGGACTAGCGGGAGCGATGAGCAGTTCTTC.